Included here is one TCR beta chain sequence, with context. The data are from a study of shared clonotypes between healthy human individuals. Germline CDR1 reads MDHEN; CDR2 reads SYDVKM. This CDR3 comprises 15 residues. V was trimmed by 8 bases and J by 7 bases, leaving 21 bases between them. CD45RO-negative, CCR7-selected cells formed the naive CD8 fraction, which excluded terminally differentiated effector memory CD45RA+ cells. The repertoire was sequenced with immunoSEQ multiplex PCR; TCRdb's copy has only in-frame clones and lacks some. The sample has more than 2 million clones; just under 95% are singletons.

This clonotype was sampled from a man aged 18 to 30 in good health. Some clones in this sample may be carry-over from other donors' samples. The gene calls are TRBV28 and TRBJ2-1; maybe TRBD1 (5 bases). The sequenced material came from naive CD8+ T cells from PBMCs. Here the CDR3 reads CASRFGAPSRNEQFF. CDR3 coding DNA: TGTGCCAGCCGATTTGGGGCCCCCTCTAGGAATGAGCAGTTCTTC.